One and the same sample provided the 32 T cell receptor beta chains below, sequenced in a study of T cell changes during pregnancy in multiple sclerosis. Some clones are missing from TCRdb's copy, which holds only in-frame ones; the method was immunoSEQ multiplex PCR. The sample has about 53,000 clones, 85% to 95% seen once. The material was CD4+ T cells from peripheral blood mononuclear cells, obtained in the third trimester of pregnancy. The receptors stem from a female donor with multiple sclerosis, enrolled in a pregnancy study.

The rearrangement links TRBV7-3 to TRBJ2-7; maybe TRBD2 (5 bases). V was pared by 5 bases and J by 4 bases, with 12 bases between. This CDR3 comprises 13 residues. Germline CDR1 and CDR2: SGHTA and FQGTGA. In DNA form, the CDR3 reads TGTGCCAGCAGCCCTCAGCCGGGGTACGAGCAGTACTTC. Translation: CASSPQPGYEQYF.

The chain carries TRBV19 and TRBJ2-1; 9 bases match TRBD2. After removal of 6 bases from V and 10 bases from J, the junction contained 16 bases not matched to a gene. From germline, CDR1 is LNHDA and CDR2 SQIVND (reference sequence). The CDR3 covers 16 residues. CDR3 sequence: CASRTLSGGGNSEQFF. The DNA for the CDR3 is TGTGCCAGTAGGACCCTTAGCGGGGGAGGGAATTCCGAGCAGTTCTTC. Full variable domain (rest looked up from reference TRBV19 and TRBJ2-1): DGGITQSPKYLFRKEGQNVTLSCEQNLNHDAMYWYRQDPGQGLRLIYYSQIVNDFQKGDIAEGYSVSREKKESFPLTVTSAQKNPTAFYLCASRTLSGGGNSEQFFGPGTRLTVL.

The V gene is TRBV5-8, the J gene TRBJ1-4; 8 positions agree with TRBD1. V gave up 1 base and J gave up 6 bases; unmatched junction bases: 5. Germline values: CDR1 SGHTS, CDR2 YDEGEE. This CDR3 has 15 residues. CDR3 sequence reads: CASSLRGQADEKLFF. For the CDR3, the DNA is TGTGCCAGCAGCTTGAGGGGACAGGCGGATGAAAAACTGTTTTTT.

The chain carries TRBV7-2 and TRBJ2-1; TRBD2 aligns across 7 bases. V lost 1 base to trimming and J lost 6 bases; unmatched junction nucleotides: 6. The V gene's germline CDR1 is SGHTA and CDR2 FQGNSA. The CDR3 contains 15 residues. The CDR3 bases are TGTGCCAGCAGCTTAGTGGGGGGGACTTCCAATGAGCAGTTCTTC. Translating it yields CASSLVGGTSNEQFF.

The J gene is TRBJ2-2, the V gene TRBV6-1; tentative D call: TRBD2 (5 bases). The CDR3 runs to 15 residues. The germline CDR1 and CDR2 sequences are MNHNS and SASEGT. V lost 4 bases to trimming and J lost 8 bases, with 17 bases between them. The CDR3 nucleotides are TGTGCCAGCAGTGTCGGACTCCGAATCGCGGGGGAGCTGTTTTTT. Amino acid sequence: CASSVGLRIAGELFF.

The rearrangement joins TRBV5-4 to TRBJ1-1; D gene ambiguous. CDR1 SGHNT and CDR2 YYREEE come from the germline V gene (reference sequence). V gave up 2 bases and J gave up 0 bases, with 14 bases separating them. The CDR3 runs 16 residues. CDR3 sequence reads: CASSLGPPGMNTEAFF. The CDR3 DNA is TGTGCCAGCAGCTTAGGTCCACCGGGGATGAACACTGAAGCTTTCTTT. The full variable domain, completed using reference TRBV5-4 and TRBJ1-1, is ETGVTQSPTHLIKTRGQQVTLRCSSQSGHNTVSWYQQALGQGPQFIFQYYREEENGRGNFPPRFSGLQFPNYSSELNVNALELDDSALYLCASSLGPPGMNTEAFFGQGTRLTVV.

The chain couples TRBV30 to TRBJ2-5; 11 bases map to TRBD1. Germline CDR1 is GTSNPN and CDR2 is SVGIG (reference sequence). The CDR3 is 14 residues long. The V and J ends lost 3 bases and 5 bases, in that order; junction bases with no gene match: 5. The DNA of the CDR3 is TGTGCCTGGAGGGACAGGGGGCTCTTGGAGACCCAGTACTTC. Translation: CAWRDRGLLETQYF.

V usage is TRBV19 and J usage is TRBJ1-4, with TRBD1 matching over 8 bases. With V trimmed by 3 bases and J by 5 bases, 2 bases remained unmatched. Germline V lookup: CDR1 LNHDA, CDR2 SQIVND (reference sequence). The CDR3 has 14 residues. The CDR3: CASSIDRGNEKLFF. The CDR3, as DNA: TGTGCCAGTAGTATTGACAGGGGCAATGAAAAACTGTTTTTT.

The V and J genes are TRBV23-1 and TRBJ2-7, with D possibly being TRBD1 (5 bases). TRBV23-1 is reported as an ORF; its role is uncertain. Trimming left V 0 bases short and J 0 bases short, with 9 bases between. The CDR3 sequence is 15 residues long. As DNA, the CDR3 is TGCGCCAGCAGTCAATCGGGGCACAGCTCCTACGAGCAGTACTTC. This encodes CASSQSGHSSYEQYF.

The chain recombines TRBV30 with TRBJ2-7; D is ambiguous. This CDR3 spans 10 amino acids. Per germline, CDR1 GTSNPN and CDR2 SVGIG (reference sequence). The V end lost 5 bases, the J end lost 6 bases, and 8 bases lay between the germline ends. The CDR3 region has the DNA TGTGCCTGGGGCGCAGGCGAGCAGTACTTC. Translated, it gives CAWGAGEQYF.

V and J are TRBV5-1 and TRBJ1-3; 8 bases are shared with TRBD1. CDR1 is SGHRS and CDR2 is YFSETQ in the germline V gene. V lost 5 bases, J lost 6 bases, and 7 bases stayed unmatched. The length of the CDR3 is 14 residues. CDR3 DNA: TGCGCCAGCAGGGCTGGACAGGGTCAAAACACCATATATTTT. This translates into CASRAGQGQNTIYF.

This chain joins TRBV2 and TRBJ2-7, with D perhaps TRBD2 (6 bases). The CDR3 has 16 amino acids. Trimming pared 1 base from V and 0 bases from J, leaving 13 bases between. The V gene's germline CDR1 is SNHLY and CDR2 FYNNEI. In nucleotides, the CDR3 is TGTGCCAGCAGTGAAGGGGTGGGACTTAGCTCCTACGAGCAGTACTTC. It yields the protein CASSEGVGLSSYEQYF.

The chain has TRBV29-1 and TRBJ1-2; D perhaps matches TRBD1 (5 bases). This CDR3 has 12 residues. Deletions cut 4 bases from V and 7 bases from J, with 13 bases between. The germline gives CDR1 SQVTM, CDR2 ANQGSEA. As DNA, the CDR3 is TGCAGCGTTGGTCAGAACAGGCCTGGCTACACCTTC. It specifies CSVGQNRPGYTF.

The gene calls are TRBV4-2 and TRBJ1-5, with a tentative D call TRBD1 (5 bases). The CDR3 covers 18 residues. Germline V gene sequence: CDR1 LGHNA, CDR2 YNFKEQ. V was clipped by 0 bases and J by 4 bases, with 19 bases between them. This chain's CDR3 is CASSQDLGHSTDNQPQHF. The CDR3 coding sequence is TGTGCCAGCAGCCAAGATTTAGGACACTCAACCGATAATCAGCCCCAGCATTTT.

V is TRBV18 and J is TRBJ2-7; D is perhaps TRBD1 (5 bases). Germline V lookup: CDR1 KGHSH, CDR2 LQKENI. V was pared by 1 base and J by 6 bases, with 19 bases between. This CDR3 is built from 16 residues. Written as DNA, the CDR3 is TGTGCCAGCTCACCACTGCCCCCGAACAGGTCTGGCGAGCAGTACTTC. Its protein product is CASSPLPPNRSGEQYF. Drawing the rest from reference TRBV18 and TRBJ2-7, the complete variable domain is NAGVMQNPRHLVRRRGQEARLRCSPMKGHSHVYWYRQLPEEGLKFMVYLQKENIIDESGMPKERFSAEFPKEGPSILRIQQVVRGDSAAYFCASSPLPPNRSGEQYFGPGTRLTVT.

As DNA, the CDR3 is TGTGCCAGCAGCGTACGGGGAGACTTGGATGAAAAACTGTTTTTT. Amino acid sequence: CASSVRGDLDEKLFF. This chain joins TRBV9 and TRBJ1-4; D is unclear. V lost 1 base to trimming and J lost 6 bases, with 13 bases between them. CDR1 is SGDLS, CDR2 YYNGEE, per germline. The CDR3 covers 15 residues.

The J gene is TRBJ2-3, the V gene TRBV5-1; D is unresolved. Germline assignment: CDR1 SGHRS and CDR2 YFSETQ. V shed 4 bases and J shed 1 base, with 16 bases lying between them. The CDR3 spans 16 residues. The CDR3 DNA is TGCGCCAGCAGCCCCGATCTTCCAATAGGCACAGATACGCAGTATTTT. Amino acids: CASSPDLPIGTDTQYF.

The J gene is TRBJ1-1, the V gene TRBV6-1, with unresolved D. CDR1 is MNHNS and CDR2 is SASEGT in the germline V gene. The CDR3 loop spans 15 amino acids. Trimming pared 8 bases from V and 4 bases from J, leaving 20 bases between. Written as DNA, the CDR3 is TGTGCCAGCTCATACCTGGGGAGGCGATCCACTGAAGCTTTCTTT. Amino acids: CASSYLGRRSTEAFF.

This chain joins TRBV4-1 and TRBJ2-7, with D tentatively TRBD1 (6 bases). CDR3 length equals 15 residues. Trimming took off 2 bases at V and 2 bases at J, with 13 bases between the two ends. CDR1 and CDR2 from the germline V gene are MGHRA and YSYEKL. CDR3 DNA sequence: TGCGCCAGCAGCCAATATGAACAGGGACCCTACGAGCAGTACTTC. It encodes CASSQYEQGPYEQYF.

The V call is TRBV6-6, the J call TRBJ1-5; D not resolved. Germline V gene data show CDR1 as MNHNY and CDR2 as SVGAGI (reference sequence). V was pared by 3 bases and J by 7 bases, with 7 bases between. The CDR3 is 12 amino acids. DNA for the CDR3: TGTGCCAGCAGTTATGAGGGCCAGCCCCAGCATTTT. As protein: CASSYEGQPQHF.

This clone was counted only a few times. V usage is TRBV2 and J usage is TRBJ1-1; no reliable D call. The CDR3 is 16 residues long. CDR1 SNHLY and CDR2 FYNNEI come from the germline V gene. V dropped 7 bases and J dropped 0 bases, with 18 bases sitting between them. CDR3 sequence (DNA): TGTGCCAGCATCCTGTTCGTAGAACTCATGAACACTGAAGCTTTCTTT. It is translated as CASILFVELMNTEAFF.

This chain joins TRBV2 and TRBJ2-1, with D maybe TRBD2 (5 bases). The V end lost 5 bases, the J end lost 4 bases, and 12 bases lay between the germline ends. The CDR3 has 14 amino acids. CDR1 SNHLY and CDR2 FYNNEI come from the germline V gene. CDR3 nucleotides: TGTGCCAGCAGTTTTCTAGCCGGGTACAATGAGCAGTTCTTC. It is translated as CASSFLAGYNEQFF.

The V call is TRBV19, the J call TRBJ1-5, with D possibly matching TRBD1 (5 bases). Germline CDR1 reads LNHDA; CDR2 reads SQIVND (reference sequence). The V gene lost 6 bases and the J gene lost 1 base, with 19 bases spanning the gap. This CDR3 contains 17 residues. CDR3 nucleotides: TGTGCCAGTAGCATACCCCGGGGGGGTAGAAGCAATCAGCCCCAGCATTTT. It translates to CASSIPRGGRSNQPQHF. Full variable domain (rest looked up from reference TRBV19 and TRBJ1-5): DGGITQSPKYLFRKEGQNVTLSCEQNLNHDAMYWYRQDPGQGLRLIYYSQIVNDFQKGDIAEGYSVSREKKESFPLTVTSAQKNPTAFYLCASSIPRGGRSNQPQHFGDGTRLSIL.

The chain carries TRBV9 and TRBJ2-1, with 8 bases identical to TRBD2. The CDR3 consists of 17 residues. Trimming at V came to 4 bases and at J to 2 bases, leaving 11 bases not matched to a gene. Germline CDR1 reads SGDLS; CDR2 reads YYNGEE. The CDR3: CASSPSSGGGTYNEQFF. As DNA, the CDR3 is TGTGCCAGCAGCCCCTCGAGCGGCGGGGGGACCTACAATGAGCAGTTCTTC.

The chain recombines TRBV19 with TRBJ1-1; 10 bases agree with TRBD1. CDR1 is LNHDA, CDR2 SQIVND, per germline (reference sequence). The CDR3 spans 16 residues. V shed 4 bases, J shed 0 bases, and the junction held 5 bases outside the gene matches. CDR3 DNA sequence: TGTGCCAGTAGTAGGGACAGGGGAATCATGAACACTGAAGCTTTCTTT. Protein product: CASSRDRGIMNTEAFF.

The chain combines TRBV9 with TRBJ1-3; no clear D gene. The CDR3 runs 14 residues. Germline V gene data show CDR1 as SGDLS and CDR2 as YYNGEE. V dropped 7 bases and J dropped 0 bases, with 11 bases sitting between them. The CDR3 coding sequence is TGTGCCAGCGCTCCTGCGAGCTCTGGAAACACCATATATTTT. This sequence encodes CASAPASSGNTIYF.

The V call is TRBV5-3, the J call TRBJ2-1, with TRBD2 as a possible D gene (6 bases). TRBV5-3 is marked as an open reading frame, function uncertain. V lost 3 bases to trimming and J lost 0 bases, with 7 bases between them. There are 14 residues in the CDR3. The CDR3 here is CARSSTSSYNEQFF. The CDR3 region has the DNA TGTGCCAGAAGCTCGACTAGCTCCTACAATGAGCAGTTCTTC.

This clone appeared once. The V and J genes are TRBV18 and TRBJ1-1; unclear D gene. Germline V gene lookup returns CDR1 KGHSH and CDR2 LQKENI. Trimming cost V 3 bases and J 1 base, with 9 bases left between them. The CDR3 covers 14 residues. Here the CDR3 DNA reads TGTGCCAGCTCACCGGCCGGGTCGAACACTGAAGCTTTCTTT. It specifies CASSPAGSNTEAFF.

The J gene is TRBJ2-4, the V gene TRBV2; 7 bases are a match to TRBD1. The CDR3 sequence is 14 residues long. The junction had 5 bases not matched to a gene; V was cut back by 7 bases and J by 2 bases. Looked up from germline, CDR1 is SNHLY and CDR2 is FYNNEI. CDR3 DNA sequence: TGTGCCAGCAATAACAGGGGAACCAAAAACATTCAGTACTTC. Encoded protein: CASNNRGTKNIQYF. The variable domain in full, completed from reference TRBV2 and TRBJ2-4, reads EPEVTQTPSHQVTQMGQEVILRCVPISNHLYFYWYRQILGQKVEFLVSFYNNEISEKSEIFDDQFSVERPDGSNFTLKIRSTKLEDSAMYFCASNNRGTKNIQYFGAGTRLSVL.

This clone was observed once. CDR3 nucleotides: TGTGCCAGCAGCCGTTCGTCAGGGTTCGTGGGCTCCTACGAGCAGTACTTC. Amino acids: CASSRSSGFVGSYEQYF. The chain recombines TRBV11-1 with TRBJ2-7; a possible D gene is TRBD1 (5 bases). The CDR3 covers 17 residues. Looked up from germline, CDR1 is SGHAT and CDR2 is FQDESV (reference sequence). V was shortened by 5 bases and J by 0 bases, with 20 bases between the two germline ends.

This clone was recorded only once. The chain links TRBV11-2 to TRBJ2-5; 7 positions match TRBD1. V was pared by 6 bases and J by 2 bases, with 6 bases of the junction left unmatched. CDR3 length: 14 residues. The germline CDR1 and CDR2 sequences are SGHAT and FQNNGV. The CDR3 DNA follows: TGTGCCAGCAGTCGTACAGGGGCACAAGAGACCCAGTACTTC. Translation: CASSRTGAQETQYF.

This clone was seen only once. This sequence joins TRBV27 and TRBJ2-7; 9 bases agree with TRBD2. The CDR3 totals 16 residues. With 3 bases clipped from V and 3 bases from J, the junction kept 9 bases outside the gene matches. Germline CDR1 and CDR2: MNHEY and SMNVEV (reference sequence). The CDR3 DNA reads TGTGCCAGCAGTTTCCTTAGCGGGGGCCGGATCTACGAGCAGTACTTC. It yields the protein CASSFLSGGRIYEQYF.